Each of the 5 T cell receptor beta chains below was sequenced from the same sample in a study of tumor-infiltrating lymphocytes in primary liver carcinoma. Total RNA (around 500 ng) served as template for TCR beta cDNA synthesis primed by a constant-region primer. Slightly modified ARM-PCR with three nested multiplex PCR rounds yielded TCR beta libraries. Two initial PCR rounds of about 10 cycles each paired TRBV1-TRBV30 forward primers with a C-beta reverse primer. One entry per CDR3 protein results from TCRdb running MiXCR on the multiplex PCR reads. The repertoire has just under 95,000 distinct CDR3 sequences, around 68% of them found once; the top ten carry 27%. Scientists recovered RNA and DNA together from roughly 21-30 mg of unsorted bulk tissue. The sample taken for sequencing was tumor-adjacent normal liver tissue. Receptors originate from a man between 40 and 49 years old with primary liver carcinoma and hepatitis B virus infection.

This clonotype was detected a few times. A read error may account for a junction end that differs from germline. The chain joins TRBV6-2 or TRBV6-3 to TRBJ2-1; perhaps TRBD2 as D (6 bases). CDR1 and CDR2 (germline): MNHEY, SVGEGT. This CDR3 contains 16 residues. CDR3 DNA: TGTGCTAGCAGTTACAACCTATCGGGAGTCGGTAATGAGCAGTTCTTC. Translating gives CASSYNLSGVGNEQFF.

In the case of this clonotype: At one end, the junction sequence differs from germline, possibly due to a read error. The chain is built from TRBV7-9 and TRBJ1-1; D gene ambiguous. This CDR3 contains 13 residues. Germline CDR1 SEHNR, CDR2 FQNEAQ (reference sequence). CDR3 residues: CASILARDSVAFF. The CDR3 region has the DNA TGTGCCAGCATCTTAGCGCGAGATAGCGTGGCTTTCTTT.

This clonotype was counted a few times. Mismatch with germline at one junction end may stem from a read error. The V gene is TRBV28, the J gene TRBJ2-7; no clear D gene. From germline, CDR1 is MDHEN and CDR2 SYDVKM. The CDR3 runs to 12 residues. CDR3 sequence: CVSSLMFGEQYF. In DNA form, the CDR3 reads TGCGTCAGCAGCCTAATGTTCGGCGAGCAGTACTTC.

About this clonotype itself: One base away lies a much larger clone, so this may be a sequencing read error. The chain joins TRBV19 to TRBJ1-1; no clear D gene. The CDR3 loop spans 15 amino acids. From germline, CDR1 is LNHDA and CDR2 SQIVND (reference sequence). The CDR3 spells CGSRTYETMNTEAFF. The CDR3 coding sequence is TGTGGCAGTAGAACATACGAGACCATGAACACTGAAGCTTTCTTT.

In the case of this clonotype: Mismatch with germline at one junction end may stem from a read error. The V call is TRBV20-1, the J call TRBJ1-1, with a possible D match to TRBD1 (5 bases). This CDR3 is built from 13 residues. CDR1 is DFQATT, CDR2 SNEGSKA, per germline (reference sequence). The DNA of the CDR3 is TGCAGTGCCCTCGTTCGGGGCAACACTGAGGCTTTCTTT. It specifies CSALVRGNTEAFF.